This TCR beta chain was recovered during a study of T-cell reconstitution after alpha-beta-depleted transplantation in children. General observations from the study: The origin of high day-60 TCRbeta diversity in some patients lay in surviving recipient T cells and thymic progenitors. Alpha-beta T cells present about two months after transplant were reported to originate from several hundred expanded graft clones. Once a year had passed after transplant, T-cell counts and diversity came mostly from newly produced T cells.

Unique molecular identifiers were incorporated into the prepared TCRbeta library. MiXCR, applied by TCRdb to the PCR reads, yields one record per CDR3 protein. Of roughly 300,000 distinct CDR3 sequences in the sample, 11% are singletons; the top ten hold around a quarter. CDR3 size: 14 residues. Per germline, CDR1 MNHEY and CDR2 SVGAGI. Trimming pared 2 bases from V and 2 bases from J, leaving 9 bases between. The sample holds many counts of this clonotype. Its cognate antigen is unknown. J is TRBJ1-1 and V is TRBV6-5, with TRBD1 as a possible D gene (5 bases). The receptor's source is a male patient aged 2-15 years who had a stem cell transplant for chronic granulomatous disease, so the T cells may come from the graft donor. Sequencing used peripheral blood, obtained 180 days after TCRalphabeta/CD19-depleted stem cell transplant. The CDR3 nucleotides are TGTGCCAGCAGTTACACCGGGGCCAACACTGAAGCTTTCTTT. Translated, it gives CASSYTGANTEAFF.